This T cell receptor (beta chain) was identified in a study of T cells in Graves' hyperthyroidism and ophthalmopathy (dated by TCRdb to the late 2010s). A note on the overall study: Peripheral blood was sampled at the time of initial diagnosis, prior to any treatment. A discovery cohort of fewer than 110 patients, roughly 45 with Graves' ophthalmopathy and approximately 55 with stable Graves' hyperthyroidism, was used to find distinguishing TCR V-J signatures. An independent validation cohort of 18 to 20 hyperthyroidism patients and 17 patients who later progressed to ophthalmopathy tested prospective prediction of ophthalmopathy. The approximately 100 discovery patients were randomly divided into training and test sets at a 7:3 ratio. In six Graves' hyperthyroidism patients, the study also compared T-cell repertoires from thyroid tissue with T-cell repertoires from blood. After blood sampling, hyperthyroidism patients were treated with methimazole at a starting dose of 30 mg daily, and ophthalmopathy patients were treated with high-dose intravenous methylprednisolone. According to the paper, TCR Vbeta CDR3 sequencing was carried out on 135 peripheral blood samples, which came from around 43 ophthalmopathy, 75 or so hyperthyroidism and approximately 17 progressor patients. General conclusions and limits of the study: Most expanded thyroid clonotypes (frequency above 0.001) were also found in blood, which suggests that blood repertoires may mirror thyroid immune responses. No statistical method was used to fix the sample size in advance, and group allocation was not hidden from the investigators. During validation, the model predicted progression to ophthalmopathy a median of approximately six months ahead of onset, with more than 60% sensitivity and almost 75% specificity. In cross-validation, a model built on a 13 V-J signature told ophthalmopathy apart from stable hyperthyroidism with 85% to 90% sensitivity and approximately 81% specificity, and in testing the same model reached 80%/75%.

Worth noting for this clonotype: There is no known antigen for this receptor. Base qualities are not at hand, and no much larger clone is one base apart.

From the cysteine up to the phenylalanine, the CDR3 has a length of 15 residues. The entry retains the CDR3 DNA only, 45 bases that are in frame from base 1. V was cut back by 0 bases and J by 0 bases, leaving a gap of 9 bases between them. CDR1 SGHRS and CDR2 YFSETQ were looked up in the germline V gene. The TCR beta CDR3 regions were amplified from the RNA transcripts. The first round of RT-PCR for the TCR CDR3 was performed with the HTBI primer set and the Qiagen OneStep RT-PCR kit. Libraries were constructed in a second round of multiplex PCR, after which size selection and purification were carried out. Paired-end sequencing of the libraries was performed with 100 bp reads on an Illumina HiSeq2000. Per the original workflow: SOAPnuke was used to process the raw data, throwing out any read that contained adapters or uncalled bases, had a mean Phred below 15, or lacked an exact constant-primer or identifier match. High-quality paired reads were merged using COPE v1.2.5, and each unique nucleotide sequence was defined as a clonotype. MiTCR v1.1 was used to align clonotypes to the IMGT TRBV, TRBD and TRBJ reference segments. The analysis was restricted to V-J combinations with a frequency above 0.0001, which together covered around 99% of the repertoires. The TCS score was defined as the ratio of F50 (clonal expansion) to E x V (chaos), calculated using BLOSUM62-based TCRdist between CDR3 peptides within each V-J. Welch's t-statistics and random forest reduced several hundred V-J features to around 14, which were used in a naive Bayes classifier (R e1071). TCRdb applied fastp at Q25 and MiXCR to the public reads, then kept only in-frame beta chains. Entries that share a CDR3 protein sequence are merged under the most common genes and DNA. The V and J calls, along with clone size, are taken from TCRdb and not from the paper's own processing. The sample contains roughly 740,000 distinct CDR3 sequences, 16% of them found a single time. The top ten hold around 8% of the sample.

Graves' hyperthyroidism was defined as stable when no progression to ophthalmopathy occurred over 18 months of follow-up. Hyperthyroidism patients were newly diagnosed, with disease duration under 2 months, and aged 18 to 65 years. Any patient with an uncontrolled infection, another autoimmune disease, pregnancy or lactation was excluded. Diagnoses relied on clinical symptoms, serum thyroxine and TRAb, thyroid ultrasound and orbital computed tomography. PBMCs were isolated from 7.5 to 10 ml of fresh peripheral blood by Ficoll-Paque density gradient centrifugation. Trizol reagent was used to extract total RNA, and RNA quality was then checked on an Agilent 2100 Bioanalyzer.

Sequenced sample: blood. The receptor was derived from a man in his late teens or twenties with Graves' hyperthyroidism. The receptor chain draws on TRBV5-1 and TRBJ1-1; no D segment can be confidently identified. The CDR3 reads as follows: CASSLEVPVNTEAFF. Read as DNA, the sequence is TGCGCCAGCAGCTTGGAAGTACCGGTGAACACTGAAGCTTTCTTT.